Listed here are 30 T cell receptor beta chains from one sample, sequenced in a study of vaccination effects on CD4 cells after COVID-19. What these receptors recognize is not known. ViraFEST assay sequencing came after antigen-specific CD4+ T cells were expanded with viral peptide pools. Following culture for roughly 10 days, CD4+ T cells were isolated. Sequenced by immunoSEQ multiplex PCR; TCRdb stores in-frame clones only, minus some. The sample shows roughly 50,000 clones, around 86% of them seen only once. Specimen: CD4+ T cells from PBMCs cultured with HCoV-229E spike peptides, collected before COVID-19 vaccination. Receptor source: a human donor who received a COVID-19 vaccine.

The J gene is TRBJ1-2, the V gene TRBV5-4; TRBD1 aligns across 8 bases. The CDR3 consists of 14 residues. Germline V lookup: CDR1 SGHNT, CDR2 YYREEE (reference sequence). The junction had 8 bases not matched to a gene; V was cut back by 4 bases and J by 6 bases. The CDR3 protein is CASSQNRGSNGYTF. The CDR3, as DNA: TGTGCCAGCAGCCAGAACAGGGGGAGTAATGGCTACACCTTC.

This rearrangement joins TRBV24-1 to TRBJ2-7; 7 bases are a match to TRBD1. This CDR3 region has 14 residues. Trimming at V came to 1 base and at J to 2 bases, leaving 1 base not matched to a gene. CDR1 KGHDR and CDR2 SFDVKD come from the germline V gene. CDR3 amino acids: CATSDLDRAYEQYV. The CDR3 coding sequence is TGTGCCACCAGTGATTTAGACAGGGCCTACGAGCAGTACGTC.

The rearrangement joins TRBV3-1 (or the pseudogene TRBV3-2) to TRBJ2-5; 9 bases are shared with TRBD2. CDR1 is LGHDT and CDR2 is YNNKEL in the germline V gene (reference sequence). After removal of 4 bases from V and 4 bases from J, the junction contained 4 bases not matched to a gene. This CDR3 spans 14 amino acids. CDR3 sequence (DNA): TGTGCCAGCAGCCGCGGGGGGGCCGTAGAGACCCAGTACTTC. It encodes CASSRGGAVETQYF.

The genes are TRBV29-1 and TRBJ2-5, with D perhaps matching TRBD2 (5 bases). The CDR3 spans 11 residues. From germline, CDR1 is SQVTM and CDR2 ANQGSEA. V lost 6 bases, J lost 5 bases, and 10 bases lay in between. DNA for the CDR3: TGCAGCGTGCAACGAGGGGAGACCCAGTACTTC. Its protein product is CSVQRGETQYF.

V is TRBV5-6 and J is TRBJ1-2; TRBD1 might be the D (6 bases). The CDR3 is 13 amino acids. The germline V gene has CDR1 SGHDT and CDR2 YYEEEE. V was shortened by 2 bases and J by 8 bases, with 13 bases between the two germline ends. CDR3 sequence reads: CASSFGAGEGYTF. The CDR3 DNA reads as TGTGCCAGCAGCTTCGGGGCAGGGGAAGGCTACACCTTC.

This chain uses TRBV9 with TRBJ2-2; D ambiguous. Germline V gene sequence: CDR1 SGDLS, CDR2 YYNGEE. The CDR3 has 17 residues. Trimming pared 0 bases from V and 6 bases from J, leaving 18 bases between. The CDR3 sequence: CASSVEVRSEVAGELFF. CDR3 coding DNA: TGTGCCAGCAGCGTAGAGGTGAGGAGTGAGGTAGCCGGGGAGCTGTTTTTT.

The genes are TRBV18 and TRBJ2-5, with D possibly TRBD1 on 5 matching bases. Germline CDR1 and CDR2: KGHSH and LQKENI. The CDR3 is 13 residues long. V lost 5 bases and J 5 bases, leaving 12 bases between the germline ends. The CDR3: CASSGPPGETQYF. DNA of the CDR3: TGTGCCAGCTCAGGGCCCCCAGGGGAGACCCAGTACTTC.

This clone appeared a few times. V gene TRBV6-5 combines with J gene TRBJ1-1; D is unclear. Trimming cost V 2 bases and J 1 base, with 11 bases left between them. CDR3 length equals 15 residues. Per germline, CDR1 MNHEY and CDR2 SVGAGI. In DNA form, the CDR3 reads TGTGCCAGCAGTTACAATTGGTTAGGGAACACTGAAGCTTTCTTT. This gives the protein CASSYNWLGNTEAFF.

This chain links TRBV9 with TRBJ1-4; TRBD1 matches 8 bases. The CDR3 is 14 amino acids. Per the germline V gene, CDR1 is SGDLS and CDR2 is YYNGEE. J gave up 10 bases and V 7 bases, and 12 bases lay outside the gene matches. DNA of the CDR3: TGTGCCAGCCGGAGAGTTGACAGGGGCGGAAAACTGTTTTTT. Its protein product is CASRRVDRGGKLFF.

The chain carries TRBV3-1 (or the pseudogene TRBV3-2) and TRBJ1-5, with unresolved D. The length of the CDR3 is 16 residues. Trimming stripped 2 bases from V and 1 base from J, with 12 bases between. The germline CDR1 and CDR2 sequences are LGHDT and YNNKEL (reference sequence). The CDR3 coding sequence is TGTGCCAGCAGCCAATCAGGTCAGCTCAGCAATCAGCCCCAGCATTTT. As protein: CASSQSGQLSNQPQHF.

The V and J genes are TRBV30 and TRBJ1-1; D ambiguous. Germline V gene lookup returns CDR1 GTSNPN and CDR2 SVGIG (reference sequence). The CDR3 sequence is 14 residues long. V was cut by 4 bases and J by 1 base, with 13 bases left in between. The CDR3 loop reads CAWNGVGKNTEAFF. In DNA, the CDR3 is TGTGCCTGGAACGGGGTCGGGAAGAACACTGAAGCTTTCTTT.

CDR3 sequence (DNA): TGTGCCAGCAGTGAAGCTAATCCCCCCGGACTCTCCTACGAGCAGTACGTC. It is translated as CASSEANPPGLSYEQYV. The chain employs TRBV6-1 and TRBJ2-7; tentative D call: TRBD2 (5 bases). Germline V CDR1 and CDR2: MNHNS, SASEGT. The CDR3 loop spans 17 amino acids. The V and J ends lost 0 bases and 0 bases respectively, with 15 bases between them.

V is TRBV7-2 and J is TRBJ1-2; D not resolved. With 0 bases removed from V and 4 bases from J, the gap between germline ends came to 9 bases. The CDR3 runs 14 residues. Germline values: CDR1 SGHTA, CDR2 FQGNSA. The DNA for the CDR3 is TGTGCCAGCAGCTTAGCGAGCGACGTCTATGGCTACACCTTC. It is translated as CASSLASDVYGYTF.

The chain carries TRBV12-3 or TRBV12-4 and TRBJ1-6; 7 bases are shared with TRBD1. The CDR3 covers 13 residues. Trimming at V came to 6 bases and at J to 7 bases, leaving 3 bases not matched to a gene. The CDR3 bases are TGTGCCAGCAGGCTGACAGGGAATTCACCCCTCCACTTT. Its translation: CASRLTGNSPLHF.

The chain links TRBV6-6 to TRBJ1-4, with D unresolved. With 5 bases removed from V and 7 bases from J, the gap between germline ends came to 11 bases. Germline V CDR1 and CDR2: MNHNY, SVGAGI (reference sequence). The CDR3 sequence is 13 residues long. This CDR3 reads CASSPPDAEKLFF. The CDR3 DNA is TGTGCCAGCAGTCCCCCTGACGCTGAAAAACTGTTTTTT.

CDR3 DNA sequence: TGTGCCATCAGTGAGTCGAAAGGGGGCGCGGGGGATCAGCCCCAGCATTTT. Protein sequence: CAISESKGGAGDQPQHF. The chain employs TRBV10-3 and TRBJ1-5, with 7 bases fitting TRBD1. Per germline, CDR1 ENHRY and CDR2 SYGVKD. V was pared by 0 bases and J by 5 bases, with 10 bases of the junction left unmatched. The length of the CDR3 is 17 residues.

This chain links TRBV25-1 with TRBJ2-5; the D is unclear. The V and J ends lost 5 bases and 5 bases respectively, with 9 bases between them. The germline gives CDR1 MGHDK, CDR2 SYGVNS. The CDR3 covers 12 residues. CDR3 region: CASSWDGETQYF. CDR3 nucleotides: TGTGCCAGCAGTTGGGATGGGGAGACCCAGTACTTC.

CDR3 protein: CASSLAGVGGYTF. The CDR3, as DNA: TGTGCCAGCAGCTTGGCAGGGGTAGGTGGCTACACCTTC. V gene TRBV5-4 combines with J gene TRBJ1-2; D is possibly TRBD1 (6 bases). V was clipped by 0 bases and J by 7 bases, with 10 bases between them. Germline CDR1 SGHNT, CDR2 YYREEE (reference sequence). This CDR3 has 13 residues.

The CDR3 loop is CASSAGDYQPQHF. For the CDR3, the DNA is TGTGCCAGCAGTGCAGGTGATTATCAGCCCCAGCATTTT. The V call is TRBV25-1, the J call TRBJ1-5; no clear D. With 4 bases removed from V and 5 bases from J, the gap between germline ends came to 9 bases. The CDR3 has 13 amino acids. Germline lookup yields CDR1 MGHDK and CDR2 SYGVNS.

This rearrangement joins TRBV27 to TRBJ2-2, with D possibly being TRBD1 (6 bases). Trimming removed 6 bases at V and 0 bases at J, with 8 bases between. This CDR3 comprises 14 residues. The germline V gene has CDR1 MNHEY and CDR2 SMNVEV (reference sequence). The CDR3 bases are TGTGCCAGCAGGACAGGAGCGAACACCGGGGAGCTGTTTTTT. Residues: CASRTGANTGELFF.

The chain employs TRBV11-1 and TRBJ2-1, with D maybe TRBD1 (5 bases). The CDR3 is made up of 12 amino acids. The V end was cut by 5 bases, the J end by 14 bases, with 16 bases between. Germline V CDR1 and CDR2: SGHAT, FQDESV (reference sequence). The CDR3 DNA is TGTGCCAGCAGCCCTACGCAGGGCCCAAAGTTCTTC. The encoded protein is CASSPTQGPKFF.

CDR3 in DNA: TGCGCCAGCAGCCCCGTGGGACAGGCGCAAGAGACCCAGTACTTC. Amino acid sequence: CASSPVGQAQETQYF. The chain uses TRBV5-1 and TRBJ2-5; TRBD1 matches at 8 bases. Per germline, CDR1 SGHRS and CDR2 YFSETQ. The CDR3 totals 15 residues. The ends lost 4 bases at V and 2 bases at J; junction bases unmatched: 7.

V gene TRBV12-3 or TRBV12-4 combines with J gene TRBJ2-2; tentative D call: TRBD2 (6 bases). The V end lost 6 bases, the J end lost 5 bases, and 10 bases lay between the germline ends. The CDR3 is 13 amino acids. CDR3 nucleotide sequence: TGTGCCAGCAGCCTGGAGGGGACCGGGGAGCTGTTTTTT. It translates to CASSLEGTGELFF.

The V call is TRBV6-5, the J call TRBJ1-5; 9 bases are a match to TRBD1. The CDR3 covers 15 residues. Looked up from germline, CDR1 is MNHEY and CDR2 is SVGAGI. The V segment lost 6 bases and the J segment 4 bases; nucleotides outside the gene matches: 7. The CDR3 nucleotides are TGTGCCAGCAGCAAGGACAGGGGAGGAAATCAGCCCCAGCATTTT. Protein sequence: CASSKDRGGNQPQHF.

This clone was observed a single time. V usage is TRBV9 and J usage is TRBJ1-1, with TRBD1 matching 7 bases. The germline V gene has CDR1 SGDLS and CDR2 YYNGEE. V shed 4 bases, J shed 1 base, and the junction held 7 bases outside the gene matches. The CDR3 sequence is 15 residues long. Here the CDR3 reads CASSRSRQGNTEAFF. In DNA, the CDR3 is TGTGCCAGCAGCCGCTCCCGACAGGGGAACACTGAAGCTTTCTTT. The variable domain in full, completed from reference TRBV9 and TRBJ1-1, reads DSGVTQTPKHLITATGQRVTLRCSPRSGDLSVYWYQQSLDQGLQFLIQYYNGEERAKGNILERFSAQQFPDLHSELNLSSLELGDSALYFCASSRSRQGNTEAFFGQGTRLTVV.

The rearrangement uses TRBV10-3 and TRBJ2-7, with a weak D call TRBD2 (6 bases). The CDR3 runs 16 residues. Germline V gene sequence: CDR1 ENHRY, CDR2 SYGVKD. V was pared by 6 bases and J by 5 bases, with 23 bases between. Written as DNA, the CDR3 is TGTGCCATCAGGGACCCACGATACGGGAGCAAGGACGAGCAGTACGTC. It is translated as CAIRDPRYGSKDEQYV.

This chain uses TRBV7-2 with TRBJ2-5; the match to TRBD1 covers 9 bases. Germline CDR1 SGHTA, CDR2 FQGNSA. The J segment lost 5 bases and the V segment lost 5 bases, leaving 9 bases of the junction unmatched. The CDR3 has 15 residues. The CDR3: CASSRRTGDRETQYF. For the CDR3, the DNA is TGTGCCAGCAGCCGTCGGACAGGGGATCGGGAGACCCAGTACTTC.

The J gene is TRBJ1-5, the V gene TRBV6-5; 9 bases line up with TRBD1. Unmatched junction bases numbered 8, after V lost 7 bases and J lost 4 bases. The germline CDR1 and CDR2 sequences are MNHEY and SVGAGI. The CDR3 extends over 15 amino acids. This CDR3 is CASKRGQGKNQPQHF. Written as DNA, the CDR3 is TGTGCCAGCAAACGGGGACAGGGTAAGAATCAGCCCCAGCATTTT.

The chain carries TRBV18 and TRBJ2-5; D perhaps matches TRBD1 (5 bases). Germline loops: CDR1 KGHSH, CDR2 LQKENI. CDR3 length: 13 amino acids. The V end lost 2 bases, the J end lost 4 bases, and 8 bases lay between the germline ends. The CDR3 here is CASSPGQAETQYF. The CDR3 DNA reads as TGTGCCAGCTCACCAGGACAAGCAGAGACCCAGTACTTC. The variable domain in full, with the rest retrieved from reference TRBV18 and TRBJ2-5, is NAGVMQNPRHLVRRRGQEARLRCSPMKGHSHVYWYRQLPEEGLKFMVYLQKENIIDESGMPKERFSAEFPKEGPSILRIQQVVRGDSAAYFCASSPGQAETQYFGPGTRLLVL.

The V and J genes are TRBV4-1 and TRBJ2-1; the D is unclear. This CDR3 comprises 11 residues. Germline V lookup: CDR1 MGHRA, CDR2 YSYEKL. The V and J ends lost 5 bases and 4 bases respectively, with 3 bases between them. CDR3: CASSAYNEQFF. The DNA for the CDR3 is TGCGCCAGCAGCGCTTACAATGAGCAGTTCTTC.